A selection of T cell receptor beta chains follows, all from one sample in a study of shared clonotypes between healthy human individuals. Some clones are missing from TCRdb's copy, which holds only in-frame ones; the method was immunoSEQ multiplex PCR. This sample has under 750,000 clones, with over 60% found just once. The sample was memory CD4+ T cells sorted from blood. These TCRs come from a woman aged 25-40 years in good health. Both conserved end residues are trimmed from each CDR3.

j_gene,v_gene,CDR3aa
TRBJ2-7,TRBV28,ASSSTARNEQY
TRBJ2-2,TRBV5-8,ASRRTRDRGGLF
TRBJ2-7,TRBV7-9,ASSPSGMSYEQY
TRBJ1-5,TRBV2,ASRLRQANQPQH
TRBJ2-3,TRBV28,ASSFKSGRGTDTQY
TRBJ1-1,TRBV6-1,ASRPGTGRNTEAF
TRBJ1-1,TRBV7-9,ASSLIQGAEAF
TRBJ1-5,TRBV28,ASSATDSNQPQH
TRBJ1-3,TRBV11-2,ASSLDQASGNTIY
TRBJ2-4,TRBV28,ASRPMGARAKNIQY
TRBJ2-3,TRBV2,ASRPTTDSTDTQY
TRBJ2-7,TRBV28,ASSPGTSGPRTI
TRBJ2-7,TRBV2,ASRPGTSGRYEQY
TRBJ1-6,TRBV5-6,ASSSYGSPLH
TRBJ1-4,TRBV6-6,ASRRGLRELF
TRBJ2-2,TRBV5-1,ASSSQRGKPGELF
TRBJ1-3,TRBV7-7,ASSQGAGNGNTIY
TRBJ2-7,TRBV11-2,ASRQAGVPLEQY
TRBJ2-5,TRBV2,ASRGSQETQY
TRBJ2-1,TRBV5-1,ASTPSGGEQF
.,TRBV11-2,ASSPQGYEQY
TRBJ1-2,TRBV28,ASRSTGYGYT
TRBJ1-2,TRBV28,ASSQPQNYGYT
TRBJ2-5,TRBV7-8,ASSLGQGHQETQY
TRBJ2-7,TRBV19,ASSKKRESTHEQY
TRBJ1-5,TRBV30,AWSGRSNQPQH
TRBJ1-3,TRBV6-5,ASSPASTRRNTIY
TRBJ2-3,TRBV19,ASSIGTMGTDTQY
TRBJ1-5,TRBV19,ASRTGTGENQPQH
TRBJ1-3,TRBV27,ASSSRWTGNGNTIY
TRBJ2-4,TRBV4-1,ASSPGLAGGVKNIQY
TRBJ2-1,TRBV27,ASSLSYDDKKQF
TRBJ1-2,TRBV28,ASTLRGLEYGYT
TRBJ2-7,TRBV15,ATSRDPGIAYEQY
TRBJ1-1,TRBV5-1,ASSVLQNTEAF
TRBJ2-7,TRBV29-1,SVVGLAGGRNEQY
TRBJ1-4,TRBV6-6,ASRENEKLF
TRBJ2-7,TRBV10-3,ASSGTPAYEQY
TRBJ1-2,TRBV10-3,AISESSQNNYGYT
TRBJ1-4,TRBV2,ASRGQGAWSEKLF
TRBJ2-1,TRBV10-1,ASSPGSVTNEQF
TRBJ2-3,TRBV19,ASLSKGATDTQY
TRBJ2-3,TRBV7-9,ASSLALSGSQDTQY
TRBJ2-5,TRBV19,ASSIFGREETQY
TRBJ1-2,TRBV19,ASSIGGTGANYGYT
TRBJ1-1,TRBV7-9,ASSLRGGPEAF
TRBJ2-1,TRBV5-1,ASSSGTSGSLIEQF
TRBJ1-2,TRBV5-1,ASSLEPLTVAYGYT
TRBJ2-1,TRBV4-1,ASSQDSTSGAYNEQF
TRBJ2-7,TRBV27,ASSLTGGSYEQY
TRBJ2-1,TRBV5-1,ASSLDGSSYNEQF
TRBJ2-2,TRBV28,ASSSPGLAHTGELF
TRBJ2-1,TRBV18,ASSPTRQDYNEQF
TRBJ1-5,TRBV28,ASSLPGSSNQPQH
TRBJ2-7,TRBV10-1,ASSESLDGTYEQY